Sequencing of this T cell receptor beta chain was carried out in a study of T cell clonotyping in hematopoietic cell transplantation. Time point defined: recipient sample about 28 days before transplant, after cytoreduction. TCRdb's table, derived via immunoSEQ multiplex PCR, lists solely in-frame clones and lacks some. Of roughly 29,000 clones listed, 60% to 80% were seen once; the top ten hold approximately 6.3%. The sample here was peripheral blood mononuclear cells, taken before stem cell transplant. This clonotype originated in a man aged 45 to 65 with myelodysplastic syndrome. Some clones in this sample may be carry-over from other donors' samples.

The CDR3 is CAWSVLSSNTEAFF. CDR3 coding DNA: TGTGCCTGGAGTGTACTATCGAGTAACACTGAAGCTTTCTTT. This chain joins TRBV30 and TRBJ1-1; D uncertain. The CDR3 length is 14 residues. Trimming took 0 bases from V and 2 from J, leaving 10 bases between them. Germline V gives CDR1 GTSNPN, CDR2 SVGIG (reference sequence).